This record looks at one T cell receptor beta chain sequence and its context. Antigen: not known. This sample is drawn from a study of cytomegalovirus exposure and HLA in healthy donors. Overall study results and limits: Three chains linked to CMV were shown in vitro to be specific for CMV antigens. The investigators catalogued 150 or so TCR beta chains as cytomegalovirus-associated. Cytomegalovirus status was reportedly diagnosed by the classifier with high specificity and sensitivity.

The CDR3 has 12 residues. V was pared by 3 bases and J by 6 bases, with 9 bases between. CDR1 and CDR2 from the germline V gene are KGHSH and LQKENI. Assay: immunoSEQ multiplex PCR; the TCRdb copy retains only in-frame clones and omits some. The sample yields about 79,000 clones, 90% to 95% seen once. The donors belonged to the approximately 120-subject validation cohort, separate from the roughly 650-subject first cohort. This clonotype was obtained from a woman younger than 45 in good health and CMV-seronegative. Sequencing was carried out using PBMCs. The V call is TRBV18, the J call TRBJ2-7; D gene ambiguous. CDR3 coding DNA: TGTGCCAGCTCACCCCGTGTTCGCGAGCAGTACTTC. This translates into CASSPRVREQYF.